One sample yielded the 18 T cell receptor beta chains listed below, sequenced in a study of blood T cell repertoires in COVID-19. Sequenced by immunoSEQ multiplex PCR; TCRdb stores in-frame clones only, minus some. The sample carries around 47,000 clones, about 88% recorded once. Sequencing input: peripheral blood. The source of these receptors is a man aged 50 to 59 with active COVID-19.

The CDR3 reads CASSSGTSNYGYTF. CDR3 in DNA: TGTGCCAGCAGTTCTGGGACTTCTAACTATGGCTACACCTTC. The rearrangement uses TRBV6-6 and TRBJ1-2, with a weak D call TRBD1 (5 bases). CDR3 length equals 14 residues. Trimming left V 4 bases short and J 0 bases short, with 9 bases between. Germline CDR1 and CDR2: MNHNY and SVGAGI (reference sequence).

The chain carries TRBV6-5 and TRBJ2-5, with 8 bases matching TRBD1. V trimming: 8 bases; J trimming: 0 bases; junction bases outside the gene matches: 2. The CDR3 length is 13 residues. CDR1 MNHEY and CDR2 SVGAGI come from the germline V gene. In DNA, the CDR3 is TGTGCCAGCCGACAGGGGTACCAAGAGACCCAGTACTTC. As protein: CASRQGYQETQYF.

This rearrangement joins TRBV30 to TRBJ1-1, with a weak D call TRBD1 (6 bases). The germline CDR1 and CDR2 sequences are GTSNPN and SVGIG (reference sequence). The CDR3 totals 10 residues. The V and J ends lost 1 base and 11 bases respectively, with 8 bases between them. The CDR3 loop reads CAWSGQEAFF. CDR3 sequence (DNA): TGTGCCTGGAGTGGACAGGAGGCTTTCTTT.

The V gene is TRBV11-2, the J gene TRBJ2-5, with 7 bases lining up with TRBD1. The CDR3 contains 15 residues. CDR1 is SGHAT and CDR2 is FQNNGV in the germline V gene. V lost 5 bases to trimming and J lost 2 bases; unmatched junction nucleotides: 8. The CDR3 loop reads CASSQGDTLQETQYF. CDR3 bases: TGTGCCAGCAGCCAGGGGGACACCCTTCAAGAGACCCAGTACTTC.

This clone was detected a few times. This CDR3 is CASSLYDRDDQPQHF. DNA for the CDR3: TGTGCCAGCAGTTTATACGACAGGGATGATCAGCCCCAGCATTTT. The chain employs TRBV28 and TRBJ1-5; 7 positions agree with TRBD1. From germline, CDR1 is MDHEN and CDR2 SYDVKM. The CDR3 contains 15 residues. Germline trimming cut 1 base from V and 5 bases from J; bases unmatched to any gene: 5.

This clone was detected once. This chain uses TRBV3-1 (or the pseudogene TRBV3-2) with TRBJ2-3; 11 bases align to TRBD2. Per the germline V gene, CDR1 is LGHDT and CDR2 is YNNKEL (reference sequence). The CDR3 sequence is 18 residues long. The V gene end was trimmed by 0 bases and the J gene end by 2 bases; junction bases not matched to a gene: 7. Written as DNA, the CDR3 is TGTGCCAGCAGCCAAGAGGTAGCGGGGGGGTTGGTCACAGATACGCAGTATTTT. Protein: CASSQEVAGGLVTDTQYF.

The CDR3: CASSRDFLEGNEQFF. The CDR3 DNA is TGTGCCAGCAGCCGGGACTTCTTAGAGGGCAATGAGCAGTTCTTC. This sequence joins TRBV27 and TRBJ2-1, with D possibly matching TRBD2 (6 bases). V lost 6 bases and J 6 bases, leaving 18 bases between the germline ends. In germline, CDR1 is MNHEY, CDR2 SMNVEV (reference sequence). The CDR3 consists of 15 residues.

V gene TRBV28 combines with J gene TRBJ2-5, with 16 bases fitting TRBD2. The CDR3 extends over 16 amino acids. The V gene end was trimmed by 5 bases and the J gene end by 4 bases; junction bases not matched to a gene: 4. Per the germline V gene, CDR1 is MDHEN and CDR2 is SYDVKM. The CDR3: CASSTGTSGRGETQYF. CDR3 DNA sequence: TGTGCCAGCAGTACAGGGACTAGCGGGAGGGGAGAGACCCAGTACTTC.

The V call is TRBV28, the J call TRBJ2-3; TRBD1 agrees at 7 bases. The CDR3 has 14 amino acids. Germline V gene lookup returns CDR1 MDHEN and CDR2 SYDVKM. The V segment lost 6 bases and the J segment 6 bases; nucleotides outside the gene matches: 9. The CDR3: CASRPRGLGDTQYF. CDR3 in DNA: TGTGCCAGCAGGCCAAGGGGGCTGGGGGATACGCAGTATTTT.

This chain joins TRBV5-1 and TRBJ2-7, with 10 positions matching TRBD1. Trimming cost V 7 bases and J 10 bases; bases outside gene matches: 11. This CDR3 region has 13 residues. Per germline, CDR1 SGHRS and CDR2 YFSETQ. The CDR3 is CASGVTGGGEQYF. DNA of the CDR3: TGCGCCAGCGGGGTGACAGGGGGCGGCGAACAGTACTTC.

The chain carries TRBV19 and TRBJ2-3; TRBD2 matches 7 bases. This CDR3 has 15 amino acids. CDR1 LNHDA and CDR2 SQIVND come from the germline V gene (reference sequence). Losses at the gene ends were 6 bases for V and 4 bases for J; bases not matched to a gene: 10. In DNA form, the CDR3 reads TGTGCCAGTAGCCAGACTAGCCAAGTGTCAGATACGCAGTATTTT. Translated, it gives CASSQTSQVSDTQYF. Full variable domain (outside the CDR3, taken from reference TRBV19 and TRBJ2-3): DGGITQSPKYLFRKEGQNVTLSCEQNLNHDAMYWYRQDPGQGLRLIYYSQIVNDFQKGDIAEGYSVSREKKESFPLTVTSAQKNPTAFYLCASSQTSQVSDTQYFGPGTRLTVL.

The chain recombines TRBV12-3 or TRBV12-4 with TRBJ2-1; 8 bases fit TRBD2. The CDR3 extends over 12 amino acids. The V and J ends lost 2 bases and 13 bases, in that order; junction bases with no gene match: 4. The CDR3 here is CASSLSGGPQFF. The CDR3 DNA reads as TGTGCCAGCAGTTTATCGGGAGGGCCCCAGTTCTTC.

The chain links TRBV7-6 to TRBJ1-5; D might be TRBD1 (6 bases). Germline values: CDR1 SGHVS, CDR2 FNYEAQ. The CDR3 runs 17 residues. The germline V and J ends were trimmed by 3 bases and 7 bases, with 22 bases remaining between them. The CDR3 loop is CASSLGAGGDFRQPQHF. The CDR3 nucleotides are TGTGCCAGCAGCTTGGGGGCGGGGGGTGACTTTCGGCAGCCCCAGCATTTT.

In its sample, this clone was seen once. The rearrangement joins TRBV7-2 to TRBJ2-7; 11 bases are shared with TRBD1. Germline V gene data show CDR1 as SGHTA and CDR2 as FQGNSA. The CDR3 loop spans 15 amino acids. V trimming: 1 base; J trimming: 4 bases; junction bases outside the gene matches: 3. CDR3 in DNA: TGTGCCAGCAGCTTAGGGGGACAGGGGGTATACGAGCAGTACTTC. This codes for CASSLGGQGVYEQYF.

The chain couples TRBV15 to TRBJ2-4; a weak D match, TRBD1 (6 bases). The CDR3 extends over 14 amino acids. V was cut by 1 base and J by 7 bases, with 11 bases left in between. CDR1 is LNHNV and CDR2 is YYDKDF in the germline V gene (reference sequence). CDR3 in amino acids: CATSRGGPGNIQYF. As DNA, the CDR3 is TGTGCCACCAGCAGAGGGGGGCCAGGTAACATTCAGTACTTC.

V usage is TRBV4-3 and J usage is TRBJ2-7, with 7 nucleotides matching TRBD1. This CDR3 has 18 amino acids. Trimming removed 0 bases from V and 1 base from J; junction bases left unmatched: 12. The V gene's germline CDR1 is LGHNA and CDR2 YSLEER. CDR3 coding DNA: TGCGCCAGCAGCCAAGATTTGGGTGGGACAGTCCTATCCTACGAGCAGTACTTC. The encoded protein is CASSQDLGGTVLSYEQYF.

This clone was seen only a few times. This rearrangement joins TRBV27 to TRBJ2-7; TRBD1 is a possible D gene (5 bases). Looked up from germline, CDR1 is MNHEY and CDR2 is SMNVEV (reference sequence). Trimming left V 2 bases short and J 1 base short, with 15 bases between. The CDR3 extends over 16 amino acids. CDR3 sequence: CASSLKSDSGSYEQYF. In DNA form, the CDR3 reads TGTGCCAGCAGTTTAAAATCTGACAGTGGGTCCTACGAGCAGTACTTC.

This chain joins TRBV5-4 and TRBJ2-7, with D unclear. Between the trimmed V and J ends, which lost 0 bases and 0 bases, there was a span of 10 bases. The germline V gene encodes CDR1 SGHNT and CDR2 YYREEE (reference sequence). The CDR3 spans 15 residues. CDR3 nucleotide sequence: TGTGCCAGCAGCTTGGCCCCAGGTTCCTCCTACGAGCAGTACTTC. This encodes CASSLAPGSSYEQYF.